The 26 T cell receptor beta chains listed next were all sequenced from one sample in a study of blood T cell repertoires in COVID-19. Profiled with immunoSEQ multiplex PCR; TCRdb holds only in-frame clones, not every one. In the table there are nearly 40,000 clones, approximately 89% of which are singletons. Sequenced material: peripheral blood. Source of these receptors: a woman in her 70s with acute or convalescent COVID-19.

This clone has just a few counts. The chain recombines TRBV6-1 with TRBJ1-5; D unclear. V was shortened by 0 bases and J by 5 bases, with 5 bases between the two germline ends. The CDR3 extends over 13 amino acids. The V gene's germline CDR1 is MNHNS and CDR2 SASEGT. CDR3 in amino acids: CASSEASDQPQHF. Here the CDR3 DNA reads TGTGCCAGCAGTGAAGCCAGCGATCAGCCCCAGCATTTT.

This rearrangement joins TRBV1 to TRBJ2-7; TRBD2, the table's D call, was not compared with the DNA. TRBV1 is a pseudogene. The CDR3 is 16 amino acids. The CDR3 nucleotides are TGCACCTCCTTTGGTCCCTTAGCGGTATTCTCCTACGAGCAGTACGTC. Translating gives CTSFGPLAVFSYEQYV.

This clone has more than one count but fewer than ten. This rearrangement joins TRBV12-3 or TRBV12-4 to TRBJ1-3, with D uncertain. This CDR3 has 13 amino acids. V lost 6 bases and J lost 0, with 6 bases in between. CDR3 sequence (DNA): TGTGCCAGCAGACTGAGCTCTGGAAACACCATATATTTT. The encoded protein is CASRLSSGNTIYF.

In DNA, the CDR3 is TGTGCCAGCAGCCAAGGGTCCAGCTACAATGAGCAGTTCTTC. Its translation: CASSQGSSYNEQFF. This chain connects TRBV14 to TRBJ2-1; the D is unclear. Trimming left V 1 base short and J 3 bases short, with 7 bases between. The CDR3 is 14 residues long. Per germline, CDR1 SGHDN and CDR2 FVKESK.

The rearrangement joins TRBV10-2 to TRBJ2-7, with D possibly matching TRBD1 (5 bases). The germline gives CDR1 WSHSY, CDR2 SAAADI. This CDR3 has 13 residues. V lost 3 bases and J 3 bases, leaving 9 bases between the germline ends. CDR3 coding DNA: TGCGCCAGCAGTGAAGCAGGGCTCTACGAGCAGTACGTC. Translated, it gives CASSEAGLYEQYV.

CDR3 DNA: TGCGCCAGCAGCCGGGGGACAGGGGAAACTGAAGCTTTCTTT. Amino acid sequence: CASSRGTGETEAFF. V usage is TRBV5-1 and J usage is TRBJ1-1; 10 bases are a match to TRBD1. Germline lookup yields CDR1 SGHRS and CDR2 YFSETQ. J gave up 5 bases and V 4 bases, and 5 bases lay outside the gene matches. This CDR3 contains 14 residues.

The rearrangement joins TRBV6-2 or TRBV6-3 to TRBJ2-7; TRBD2 matches 12 bases. This CDR3 comprises 15 residues. Germline CDR1 is MNHEY and CDR2 is SVGEGT. J was trimmed by 2 bases and V by 5 bases; bases with no gene match: 4. The CDR3 loop is CASSGLAGLPYEQYV. The CDR3 coding sequence is TGTGCCAGCAGTGGACTAGCGGGGCTTCCCTACGAGCAGTACGTC.

V usage is TRBV5-8 and J usage is TRBJ2-1; possibly TRBD2 for D (6 bases). V was trimmed by 5 bases and J by 3 bases, leaving 15 bases between them. This CDR3 comprises 15 residues. Germline values: CDR1 SGHTS, CDR2 YDEGEE. CDR3 protein: CASRSLGTVYNEQFF. The CDR3 DNA is TGTGCCAGCAGATCCCTCGGGACTGTCTACAATGAGCAGTTCTTC.

This rearrangement joins TRBV14 to TRBJ1-2; D gene unclear. Germline lookup yields CDR1 SGHDN and CDR2 FVKESK. The V and J ends lost 5 bases and 4 bases respectively, with 11 bases between them. This CDR3 is built from 13 residues. In DNA form, the CDR3 reads TGTGCCAGCAGCGAAACAGTGGGCTATGGCTACACCTTC. Translation: CASSETVGYGYTF. Complete variable domain (other parts from reference TRBV14 and TRBJ1-2): EAGVTQFPSHSVIEKGQTVTLRCDPISGHDNLYWYRRVMGKEIKFLLHFVKESKQDESGMPNNRFLAERTGGTYSTLKVQPAELEDSGVYFCASSETVGYGYTFGSGTRLTVV.

The chain has TRBV24-1 and TRBJ2-1; 11 bases line up with TRBD2. The CDR3 spans 17 residues. V lost 2 bases and J lost 5; bases outside the gene matches: 7. Germline V CDR1 and CDR2: KGHDR, SFDVKD. CDR3 loop: CATSDSSGLAENNEQFF. The CDR3 nucleotides are TGTGCCACCAGTGATTCCTCGGGACTAGCGGAGAACAATGAGCAGTTCTTC.

V and J are TRBV28 and TRBJ1-5, with 9 bases aligning to TRBD1. The CDR3 consists of 15 residues. Losses at the gene ends were 7 bases for V and 7 bases for J; bases not matched to a gene: 11. CDR1 and CDR2 from the germline V gene are MDHEN and SYDVKM. In DNA form, the CDR3 reads TGTGCCAGCATAAGACATGACAGGGGGACGCAGCCCCAGCATTTT. Its protein is CASIRHDRGTQPQHF.

V is TRBV2 and J is TRBJ1-5; TRBD1 matches at 7 bases. The CDR3 length is 16 residues. CDR1 and CDR2 from the germline V gene are SNHLY and FYNNEI. The V gene end was trimmed by 5 bases and the J gene end by 1 base; junction bases not matched to a gene: 8. CDR3 nucleotides: TGTGCCAGCAGTACCCCAGGGGGTAGCAGCAATCAGCCCCAGCATTTT. Translating gives CASSTPGGSSNQPQHF.

The chain carries TRBV7-3 and TRBJ2-2; D not certain. With 5 bases removed from V and 0 bases from J, the gap between germline ends came to 7 bases. This CDR3 is built from 14 residues. Germline V CDR1 and CDR2: SGHTA, FQGTGA. The CDR3 spells CASSPAPNTGELFF. For the CDR3, the DNA is TGTGCCAGCAGCCCTGCGCCGAACACCGGGGAGCTGTTTTTT.

The rearrangement joins TRBV5-6 to TRBJ1-1; D possibly corresponds to TRBD1 (5 bases). The CDR3 is 17 residues long. Deletions cut 4 bases from V and 2 bases from J, with 21 bases between. Germline V gene sequence: CDR1 SGHDT, CDR2 YYEEEE. CDR3 DNA sequence: TGTGCCAGCAGCCCGGAGGGGTCCCAGCCCCTTAACACTGAAGCTTTCTTT. It encodes CASSPEGSQPLNTEAFF.

This clone has just a few counts. The gene calls are TRBV11-2 and TRBJ1-1, with TRBD1 identical over 7 bases. The ends lost 3 bases at V and 5 bases at J; junction bases unmatched: 3. Germline CDR1 is SGHAT and CDR2 is FQNNGV. The CDR3 is 13 amino acids. The CDR3 region is CASSFPGGTEAFF. The CDR3 nucleotides read TGTGCCAGCAGCTTCCCAGGGGGTACTGAAGCTTTCTTT.

The chain uses TRBV11-2 and TRBJ1-5; 8 nucleotides match TRBD1. V shed 4 bases and J 5 bases; nucleotides not matched to a gene: 4. The CDR3 runs 14 residues. Germline CDR1 is SGHAT and CDR2 is FQNNGV. The DNA of the CDR3 is TGTGCCAGCAGCTCCCAGGGGGCCGATCAGCCCCAGCATTTT. This gives the protein CASSSQGADQPQHF.

This rearrangement joins TRBV6-5 to TRBJ1-4; 7 nucleotides line up with TRBD1. CDR1 is MNHEY, CDR2 SVGAGI, per germline. The V gene end was trimmed by 2 bases and the J gene end by 5 bases; junction bases not matched to a gene: 5. The CDR3 extends over 15 amino acids. The DNA for the CDR3 is TGTGCCAGCAGTTACGGAGGGACAGCGAATGAAAAACTGTTTTTT. This encodes CASSYGGTANEKLFF.

This chain connects TRBV10-3 to TRBJ2-7; the match to TRBD2 covers 7 bases. J gave up 6 bases and V 4 bases, and 9 bases lay outside the gene matches. This CDR3 is built from 14 residues. Germline CDR1 and CDR2: ENHRY and SYGVKD. The chain's CDR3 is CAISGAGVEIEQYV. In nucleotides, the CDR3 is TGTGCCATCAGTGGGGCGGGAGTTGAGATCGAGCAGTACGTC.

The chain couples TRBV7-9 to TRBJ1-2; 7 bases agree with TRBD1. Germline values: CDR1 SEHNR, CDR2 FQNEAQ (reference sequence). V lost 1 base, J lost 4 bases, and 3 bases stayed unmatched. There are 14 residues in the CDR3. The CDR3 loop is CASSLDRGGYGYTF. The CDR3 DNA reads as TGTGCCAGCAGCTTAGACAGGGGAGGCTATGGCTACACCTTC.

The chain carries TRBV5-1 and TRBJ2-1; 12 bases match TRBD1. V was pared by 3 bases and J by 12 bases, with 13 bases of the junction left unmatched. Per the germline V gene, CDR1 is SGHRS and CDR2 is YFSETQ. The CDR3 covers 16 residues. This CDR3 is CASSWMGQGARALQFF. CDR3 coding DNA: TGCGCCAGCAGCTGGATGGGACAGGGGGCGCGGGCTTTGCAGTTCTTC.

CDR3: CASSPLAGGAGNEQFF. CDR3 bases: TGTGCCAGCAGCCCCCTAGCGGGGGGGGCAGGCAATGAGCAGTTCTTC. The chain couples TRBV13 to TRBJ2-1; 12 bases map to TRBD2. The CDR3 extends over 16 amino acids. Looked up from germline, CDR1 is PRHDT and CDR2 is FYEKMQ (reference sequence). The V segment lost 5 bases and the J segment 6 bases; nucleotides outside the gene matches: 8.

J is TRBJ1-2 and V is TRBV19; TRBD1 matches at 10 bases. The CDR3 contains 13 residues. CDR1 and CDR2 from the germline V gene are LNHDA and SQIVND (reference sequence). The V segment lost 9 bases and the J segment 4 bases; nucleotides outside the gene matches: 5. The CDR3 spells CASRDRGGYGYTF. DNA of the CDR3: TGTGCCAGCCGGGACAGGGGTGGCTATGGCTACACCTTC.

This chain joins TRBV5-1 and TRBJ2-5; 8 bases align to TRBD1. The V and J ends lost 4 bases and 5 bases, in that order; junction bases with no gene match: 10. Germline assignment: CDR1 SGHRS and CDR2 YFSETQ. The CDR3 is made up of 15 amino acids. In nucleotides, the CDR3 is TGCGCCAGCAGCGAGGGGGACAGGTCACCGGAGACCCAGTACTTC. Translating it yields CASSEGDRSPETQYF.

The CDR3 region is CASSQAPGLAGGSYNEQFF. CDR3 coding DNA: TGTGCCAGCAGCCAAGCCCCGGGACTAGCGGGAGGTAGCTACAATGAGCAGTTCTTC. This rearrangement joins TRBV4-2 to TRBJ2-1; 15 bases are shared with TRBD2. With V trimmed by 1 base and J by 3 bases, 7 bases remained unmatched. The CDR3 loop spans 19 amino acids. CDR1 and CDR2 (germline): LGHNA, YNFKEQ.

V gene TRBV18 combines with J gene TRBJ2-7; 10 bases line up with TRBD1. V lost 0 bases and J lost 6; bases outside the gene matches: 5. This CDR3 spans 15 amino acids. Germline CDR1 and CDR2: KGHSH and LQKENI. In DNA, the CDR3 is TGTGCCAGCTCACCACCGGGACAGGGGTACCGCGAGCAGTACGTC. Translation gives CASSPPGQGYREQYV.

The CDR3 loop reads CASSLQAQETQYF. As DNA, the CDR3 is TGTGCCAGCTCATTGCAAGCGCAAGAGACCCAGTACTTC. The chain carries TRBV18 and TRBJ2-5, with unresolved D. V was trimmed by 5 bases and J by 2 bases, leaving 9 bases between them. This CDR3 is built from 13 residues. Per germline, CDR1 KGHSH and CDR2 LQKENI.